Listed below are T cell receptor beta chains from one sample, sequenced in a study of blood T cells in healthy people across ages. TCRdb itself ran the 5' RACE reads through MiXCR, one entry per CDR3 protein. The sample holds approximately 770,000 distinct CDR3 sequences; roughly 60% are singletons and the top ten take approximately 20%. Sequencing used blood. These receptors were collected from a man younger than 45 in good health. Both conserved end residues are part of each CDR3. A D gene is named only where the DNA matches it firmly. Clone size appears in some rows only: once, few, many, or a class for an expanded clone.

.,TRBJ1-5,TRBV4-1,.,TGCGCCAGCAGCCAACTAACAGGGTCCAATCAGCCCCAGCATTTT,CASSQLTGSNQPQHF
.,TRBJ1-1,TRBV4-1,once,TGCGCCAGCAGCCGTCTCTCCGGGAACACTGAAGCTTTCTTT,CASSRLSGNTEAFF
.,TRBJ2-4,TRBV6-1,few,TGTGCCAGCAGTGAAAGGTTGTCGCGCTCTCAGTACTTC,CASSERLSRSQYF
TRBD1,TRBJ2-3,TRBV6-6,.,TGTGCCAGCAGTTACGAGACGACAGGGTATACGCAGTATTTT,CASSYETTGYTQYF
.,TRBJ2-7,TRBV15,few,TGTGCCACCGCTCGTAGGGGGGTTAGCTCCTACGAGCAGTACTTC,CATARRGVSSYEQYF
TRBD1,TRBJ2-3,TRBV29-1,.,TGCAGCGACCGGGGGACAGGGACAGATACGCAGTATTTT,CSDRGTGTDTQYF
.,TRBJ1-2,TRBV5-1,.,TGCGCCAGCACCCTGGGACTCGGCGACGGCTACACCTTC,CASTLGLGDGYTF
.,TRBJ2-5,TRBV5-6,.,TGTGCCAGCAGCTGGCTCGAGACCCAGTACTTC,CASSWLETQYF
.,TRBJ2-5,TRBV10-3,.,TGTGCCATCAGTGTGGTTCGGGAAGAGACCCAGTACTTC,CAISVVREETQYF
.,TRBJ1-5,TRBV25-1,.,TGTGCCAGCAGTGAGTTTAGCAATCAGCCCCAGCATTTT,CASSEFSNQPQHF
TRBD1,TRBJ2-3,TRBV7-2,.,TGTGCCAGCAGCCCATACACAGGGGGCGTGGATACGCAGTATTTT,CASSPYTGGVDTQYF
.,TRBJ1-2,TRBV5-5,.,TGTGCCAGCAGCTTGGCCACTGAAAGGGAGCATGGCTACACCTTC,CASSLATEREHGYTF
.,TRBJ2-5,TRBV14,.,TGTGCCAGCAGCCAACCCTTGGGACAAGAGACCCAGTACTTC,CASSQPLGQETQYF
.,TRBJ1-1,TRBV14,few,TGTGCCAGCAGCAGAGAACGGGGAGTGTACACTGAAGCTTTCTTT,CASSRERGVYTEAFF
TRBD1,TRBJ2-1,TRBV29-1,.,TGCAGCCTGGACAGGGGGGGCGATGAGCAGTTCTTC,CSLDRGGDEQFF
TRBD1,TRBJ2-7,TRBV20-1,.,TGCAGTGCTAGTACCGGGACAGGGCCCTCCTACGAGCAGTACTTC,CSASTGTGPSYEQYF
.,TRBJ2-5,TRBV12-3/TRBV12-4,few,TGTGCCAGTAATCTAGAGGGAGAGACCCAGTACTTC,CASNLEGETQYF
.,TRBJ1-6,TRBV7-9,few,TGTGCCAGCAGCTTCCGACAGCCGGGGAGCAATTCACCCCTCCACTTT,CASSFRQPGSNSPLHF
TRBD2,TRBJ2-5,TRBV6-5,.,TGTGCCAGCAGTTTCGCGGGGGGGGCCCAAGAGACCCAGTACTTC,CASSFAGGAQETQYF
.,TRBJ2-1,TRBV20-1,.,TGCAGTGCTAGGATTGGAGTCGTAAATGAGCAGTTCTTC,CSARIGVVNEQFF
TRBD1,TRBJ2-3,TRBV5-1,.,TGCGCCAGCAGTCCGGGACAGGGGGCTTATACGCAGTATTTT,CASSPGQGAYTQYF
.,TRBJ2-1,TRBV5-5,.,TGTGCCAGCAGCGCTGTACTTGTGCAAGAGACCCAGTTCTTC,CASSAVLVQETQFF
.,TRBJ2-1,TRBV29-1,few,TGCAGCGTTGAAGATTCAGAGGGGGGAGACAATGAGCAGTTCTTC,CSVEDSEGGDNEQFF
.,TRBJ2-7,TRBV20-1,few,TGCAGTGCTAGGGTTCGCAGCTCCTACGAGCAGTACTTC,CSARVRSSYEQYF
.,TRBJ1-2,TRBV10-3,.,TGTGCCATCAGCAGGGTAGAACGAGATGGCTACACCTTC,CAISRVERDGYTF
.,TRBJ1-2,TRBV2,few,TGTGCCAGCAGCGACTACACCTTC,CASSDYTF
.,TRBJ2-1,TRBV20-1,.,TGCAGTGCTAGACCAACCTTGGGGGCGGACGGAAAATACAATGAGCAGTTCTTC,CSARPTLGADGKYNEQFF
.,TRBJ2-3,TRBV9,few,TGTGCCAGCAGCGTCTCGGGTAGCCCCGCAGATACGCAGTATTTT,CASSVSGSPADTQYF
.,TRBJ2-3,TRBV18,.,TGTGCCAGCTCACCAGCTCTAGTGGGGACGCAGTATTTT,CASSPALVGTQYF
.,TRBJ2-1,TRBV12-3/TRBV12-4,.,TGTGCCAGCAGTTTTCTGGCAGGGATGGGTGAGCAGTTCTTC,CASSFLAGMGEQFF
TRBD2,TRBJ2-5,TRBV20-1,few,TGCAGTGCTAGGGCCAGCGGGGAGCAGTACTTC,CSARASGEQYF
.,TRBJ2-5,TRBV6-1,.,TGTGCCAGCGACTCAGGCGGGACTGGGGAGACCCAGTACTTC,CASDSGGTGETQYF
.,TRBJ1-4,TRBV7-2,few,TGTGCCAGCAGCTTAGTCCGGGGAACTAATGAAAAACTGTTTTTT,CASSLVRGTNEKLFF
.,TRBJ1-5,TRBV18,.,TGTGCCAGCTCAGAACCCGAGCAGCCCCAGCATTTT,CASSEPEQPQHF
.,TRBJ2-7,TRBV10-3,.,TGTGCCATCAGTGTGTTGAGGGTCGGAGTCTACGAGCAGTACTTC,CAISVLRVGVYEQYF
.,TRBJ2-1,TRBV2,.,TGTGCCAGCAGTGCAGGGGTCTACAATGAGCAGTTCTTC,CASSAGVYNEQFF
.,TRBJ2-3,TRBV21-1,.,TGTGCCAGCATCCCGCCGGTTGCTAGCACAGATACGCAGTATTTT,CASIPPVASTDTQYF
.,TRBJ1-2,TRBV30,few,TGTGCCTGGAGTGCCATACGATCGCGGGGCTACACCTTC,CAWSAIRSRGYTF
.,TRBJ2-1,TRBV24-1,.,TGTGCCACCAGTGCCCGGGGACTCCCAAGCAATGAGCAGTTCTTC,CATSARGLPSNEQFF
.,TRBJ2-5,TRBV7-2,.,TGTGCCAGCAGCTTCAACGGAGAGACCCAGTACTTC,CASSFNGETQYF
TRBD1,TRBJ1-2,TRBV28,.,TGTGCCAGCAGTATCGACAGGGACTATGGCTACACCTTC,CASSIDRDYGYTF